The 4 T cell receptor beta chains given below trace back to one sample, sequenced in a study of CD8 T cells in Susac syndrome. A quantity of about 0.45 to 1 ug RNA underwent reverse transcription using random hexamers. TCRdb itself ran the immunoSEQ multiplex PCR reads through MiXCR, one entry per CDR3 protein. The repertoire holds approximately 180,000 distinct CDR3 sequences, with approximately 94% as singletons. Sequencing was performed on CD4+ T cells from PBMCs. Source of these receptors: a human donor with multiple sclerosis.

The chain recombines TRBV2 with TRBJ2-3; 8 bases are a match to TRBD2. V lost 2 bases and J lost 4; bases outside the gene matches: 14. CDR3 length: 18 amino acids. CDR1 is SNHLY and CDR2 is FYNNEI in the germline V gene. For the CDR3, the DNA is TGTGCCAGCAGTGAAAGGCTCCTACGGCGGGGGGCCGCAGATACGCAGTATTTT. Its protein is CASSERLLRRGAADTQYF.

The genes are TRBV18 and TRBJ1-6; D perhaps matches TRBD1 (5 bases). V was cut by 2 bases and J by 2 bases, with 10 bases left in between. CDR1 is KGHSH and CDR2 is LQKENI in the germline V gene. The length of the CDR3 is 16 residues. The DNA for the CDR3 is TGTGCCAGCTCACCAACCAGGGTAGCCTATAATTCACCCCTCCACTTT. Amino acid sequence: CASSPTRVAYNSPLHF.

This CDR3 reads CATSRDEGKDTQYF. As DNA, the CDR3 is TGTGCCACCAGCAGAGATGAGGGAAAAGATACGCAGTATTTT. The chain has TRBV15 and TRBJ2-3, with D possibly matching TRBD2 (5 bases). The CDR3 length is 14 residues. CDR1 and CDR2 (germline): LNHNV, YYDKDF (reference sequence). The V end lost 0 bases, the J end lost 5 bases, and 9 bases lay between the germline ends.

CDR3: CASSATGADYGYTF. The CDR3 DNA follows: TGTGCCAGCTCAGCGACAGGGGCGGACTATGGCTACACCTTC. The rearrangement uses TRBV18 and TRBJ1-2; 8 bases are shared with TRBD1. This CDR3 spans 14 amino acids. Trimming at V came to 5 bases and at J to 3 bases, leaving 5 bases not matched to a gene. Germline assignment: CDR1 KGHSH and CDR2 LQKENI.